This T cell receptor beta chain came from a study of OX40 agonist ivuxolimab in advanced cancers. Produced via immunoSEQ multiplex PCR; TCRdb's table is partial and in-frame only. The profile shows over 85,000 clones, approximately 87% of them singletons. The sample consisted of CD4+ or CD8+ T cells sorted from blood, taken in a trial of the OX40 agonist ivuxolimab. The receptor comes from an adult with an advanced solid tumor such as melanoma, head and neck, liver or kidney cancer.

The CDR3 loop is CASSHGTAPYEQYF. The CDR3 DNA follows: TGTGCCAGCAGCCATGGGACAGCTCCGTACGAGCAGTACTTC. V usage is TRBV7-9 and J usage is TRBJ2-7; TRBD1 matches at 7 bases. CDR1 is SEHNR, CDR2 FQNEAQ, per germline (reference sequence). V lost 5 bases and J lost 4; bases outside the gene matches: 8. The CDR3 totals 14 residues. Drawing the rest from reference TRBV7-9 and TRBJ2-7, the complete variable domain is DTGVSQNPRHKITKRGQNVTFRCDPISEHNRLYWYRQTLGQGPEFLTYFQNEAQLEKSRLLSDRFSAERPKGSFSTLEIQRTEQGDSAMYLCASSHGTAPYEQYFGPGTRLTVT.